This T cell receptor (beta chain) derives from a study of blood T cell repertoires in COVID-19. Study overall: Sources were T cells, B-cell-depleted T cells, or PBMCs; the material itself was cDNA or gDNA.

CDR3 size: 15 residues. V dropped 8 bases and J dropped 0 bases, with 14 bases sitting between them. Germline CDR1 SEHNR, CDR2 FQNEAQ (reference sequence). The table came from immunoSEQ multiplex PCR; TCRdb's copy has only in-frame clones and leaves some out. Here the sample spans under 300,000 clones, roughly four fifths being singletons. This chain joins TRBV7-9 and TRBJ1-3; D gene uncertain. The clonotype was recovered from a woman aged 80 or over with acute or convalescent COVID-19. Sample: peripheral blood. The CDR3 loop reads CASSVALSSGNTIYF. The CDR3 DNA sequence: TGTGCCAGCTCGGTTGCCCTCTCCTCTGGAAACACCATATATTTT.